The clone carrying this TCR beta chain appeared a single time. Its antigen remains unidentified. The record originates from a study of early stage breast cancer tumors. Whole-study context: Most invasive tumors, twelve of 16, were ER+/PR+/HER2-. General observations from the study: Tumor and normal breast were distinguished via blood comparison in 14 of 16 patients. Commonly generated sequences made up most enriched TCRB sequences shared between patients. Compared with adjacent normal breast tissue, tumors showed 2 to 3-fold greater T cell density and higher clonality.

The CDR3 extends over 13 amino acids. From germline, CDR1 is SEHNR and CDR2 FQNEAQ (reference sequence). With 2 bases removed from V and 1 base from J, the gap between germline ends came to 5 bases. Assay used: immunoSEQ multiplex PCR; TCRdb lists only in-frame clones, some missing. Among around 28,000 clones listed, more than 65% were seen once. The source material was breast tumor tissue. The rearrangement links TRBV7-9 to TRBJ1-1, with no clear D. The source is a person in their twenties or thirties with breast cancer. This CDR3 is CASSLSKNTEAFF. The CDR3 DNA sequence: TGTGCCAGCAGCTTATCGAAGAACACTGAAGCTTTCTTT.